This T cell receptor beta chain was profiled in a study of tumor-infiltrating lymphocytes in localized non-small cell lung cancer. Overall study results and limits: Immunotypes IM1 and IM2 had similar TCR-derived T-cell fractions.

The repertoire was sequenced with immunoSEQ multiplex PCR; TCRdb's copy has only in-frame clones and lacks some. Altogether 13,000 or so clones are present, 70% to 80% being singletons, with the ten largest covering under 15%. A word on this clone: The antigen remains unidentified.

From germline, CDR1 is MNHEY and CDR2 SMNVEV (reference sequence). The CDR3 is 15 amino acids. V was cut by 5 bases and J by 2 bases, with 13 bases left in between. This receptor was obtained from a human donor with non-small cell lung cancer. The V and J genes are TRBV27 and TRBJ1-5, with D perhaps matching TRBD1 (6 bases). Sequences were obtained from lung tumor tissue. DNA for the CDR3: TGTGCCAGCAGTCCACAGGGTCTCGGCAATCAGCCCCAGCATTTT. Translation gives CASSPQGLGNQPQHF.